Sequencing of this T cell receptor (beta chain) was carried out in a study of multiple sclerosis patients with progressive multifocal leukoencephalopathy. As to this clone: Its specificity is not known.

This CDR3 spans 15 amino acids. Germline V lookup: CDR1 MNHEY, CDR2 SMNVEV (reference sequence). V lost 6 bases and J lost 2; bases outside the gene matches: 4. Each PCR contained spiked synthetic TR CDR3 controls spanning every V-J pairing. Here immunoSEQ multiplex PCR was the method, and the copy in TCRdb shows in-frame clones only, minus some. The data hold roughly 32,000 clones, with roughly 87% observed a single time. Time point denoted: time of PML onset. PML was diagnosed clinically and by MRI, then confirmed by JC virus DNA in cerebrospinal fluid. T3 blood samples were collected at the time of PML onset. Study conclusions and caveats: Preferential TRBV-TRBJ pairings or common gene usage were not detected at PML.

V and J are TRBV27 and TRBJ2-3, with TRBD2 identical over 11 bases. The origin of this receptor is a woman aged 40-49 years with progressive multifocal leukoencephalopathy. The sequences come from PBMCs, collected from a patient treated with natalizumab. The CDR3 reads CASRTSGGPTDTQYF. CDR3 DNA: TGTGCCAGCAGAACTAGCGGGGGACCCACAGATACGCAGTATTTT.